The clone carrying this T cell receptor (beta chain) was picked up many times. Its antigen is unidentified. Germline lookup yields CDR1 LGHDT and CDR2 YNNKEL (reference sequence). Unmatched junction bases numbered 8, after V lost 8 bases and J lost 7 bases. The CDR3 contains 13 residues. This record comes from a study of metastatic and nonmetastatic thyroid tumors. Study-wide context: Both malignant and benign thyroid patients supplied peripheral blood and tumor or nodule tissue samples, across which the repertoires of these patients were then compared. Findings of the study overall: Versus benign nodules, malignant thyroid tumors reportedly had significantly higher TCR beta diversity, in blood and tumor.

There were no patients who had received any treatment before thyroid surgery. Original processing notes: Variation in CDR3 across clinicopathological groups served as the basis for constructing a distant-metastasis classifier in papillary thyroid cancer. TCRdb called clones again from the PCR reads with MiXCR. V and J calls and clone size were set by TCRdb, not the authors. There are around 30,000 clones in the sample; more than 20% occur only once, and roughly 2.2% lies in the top ten. This chain links TRBV3-1 with TRBJ2-1; the match to TRBD2 covers 7 bases. The clonotype originates from a female donor with papillary thyroid cancer or a benign thyroid nodule (not recorded which). Some clones in this sample may be carry-over from other donors' samples. The sequenced sample consisted of blood. CDR3 nucleotide sequence: TGTGCCAGCGGGAGGGGATTGCCGAATGAGCAGTTCTTC. Translating it yields CASGRGLPNEQFF.